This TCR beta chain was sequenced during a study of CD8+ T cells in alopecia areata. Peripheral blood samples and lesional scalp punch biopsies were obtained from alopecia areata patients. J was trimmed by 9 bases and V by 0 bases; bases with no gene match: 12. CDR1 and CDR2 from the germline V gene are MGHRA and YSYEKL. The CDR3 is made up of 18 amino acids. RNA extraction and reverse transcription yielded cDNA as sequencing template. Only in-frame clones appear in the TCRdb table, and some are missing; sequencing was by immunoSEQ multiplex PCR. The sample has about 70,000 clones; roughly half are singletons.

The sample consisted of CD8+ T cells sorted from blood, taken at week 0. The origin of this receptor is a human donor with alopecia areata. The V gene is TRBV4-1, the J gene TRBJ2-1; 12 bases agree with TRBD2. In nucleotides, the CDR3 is TGCGCCAGCAGCCAAGACACCCCTAGCGGGAGGGCCGAGGGTGAGCAGTTCTTC. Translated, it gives CASSQDTPSGRAEGEQFF.